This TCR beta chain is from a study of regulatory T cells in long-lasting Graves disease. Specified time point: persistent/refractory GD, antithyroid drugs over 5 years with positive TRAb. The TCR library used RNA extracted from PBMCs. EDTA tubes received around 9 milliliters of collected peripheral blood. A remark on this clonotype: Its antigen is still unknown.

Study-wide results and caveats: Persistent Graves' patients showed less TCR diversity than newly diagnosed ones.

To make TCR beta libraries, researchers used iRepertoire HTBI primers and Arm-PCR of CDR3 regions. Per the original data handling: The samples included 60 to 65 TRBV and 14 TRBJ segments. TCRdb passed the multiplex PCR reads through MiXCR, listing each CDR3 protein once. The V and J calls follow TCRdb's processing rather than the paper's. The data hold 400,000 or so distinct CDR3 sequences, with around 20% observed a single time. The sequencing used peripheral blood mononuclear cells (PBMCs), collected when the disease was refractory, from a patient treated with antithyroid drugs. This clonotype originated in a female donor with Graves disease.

CDR3 DNA: TGTGCCTGGAGTCCCGGGACAGCGGCCGGGGAGCTGTTTTTT. Its protein product is CAWSPGTAAGELFF. The chain links TRBV30 to TRBJ2-2, with TRBD1 matching 7 bases. The CDR3 has 14 residues. V lost 2 bases, J lost 6 bases, and 6 bases stayed unmatched. Germline loops: CDR1 GTSNPN, CDR2 SVGIG (reference sequence).